The entry below gives a single TCR beta chain sequence along with its context. Antigen unknown. Primers for the PCR totalled 60 Vbeta and 13 Jbeta. Repertoires were generated with immunoSEQ multiplex PCR, while TCRdb's copy carries only in-frame clones and drops some. The table includes about 150,000 clones, roughly 88% detected once. The data are from a study of cytomegalovirus exposure and HLA in healthy donors. Overall study: A data release that came early held some 84 million unique TCRs from HLA-typed donors. The study's findings and limits: Confirmation in vitro established that three CMV-associated chains were specific for CMV antigens.

V lost 6 bases and J lost 8; bases outside the gene matches: 4. Germline CDR1 is MNHEY and CDR2 is SVGAGI. The CDR3 totals 13 residues. Sequenced sample: PBMCs. The rearrangement links TRBV6-5 to TRBJ1-4, with TRBD1 identical over 9 bases. The clonotype originates from a boy under 10 years old in good health and CMV-seronegative. CDR3 loop: CASRGTGNEKLFF. The DNA of the CDR3 is TGTGCCAGCAGGGGGACAGGGAACGAAAAACTGTTTTTT.